This T cell receptor (beta chain) was profiled in a study of blood T cell repertoires in COVID-19. TCRdb's copy holds only in-frame clones and misses some; the assay was immunoSEQ multiplex PCR. Here the sample spans over 90,000 clones, 87% being singletons. The sequenced sample consisted of peripheral blood. The sequence derives from a woman in her forties or fifties with COVID-19, enrolled during active disease.

This CDR3 reads CAIRGQGAGNTIYF. The DNA of the CDR3 is TGTGCCATCAGGGGACAGGGGGCGGGAAACACCATATATTTT. The V gene is TRBV10-3, the J gene TRBJ1-3; 12 bases fit TRBD1. The CDR3 totals 14 residues. V dropped 6 bases and J dropped 4; count of bases not matched to a gene: 1. The germline CDR1 and CDR2 sequences are ENHRY and SYGVKD.